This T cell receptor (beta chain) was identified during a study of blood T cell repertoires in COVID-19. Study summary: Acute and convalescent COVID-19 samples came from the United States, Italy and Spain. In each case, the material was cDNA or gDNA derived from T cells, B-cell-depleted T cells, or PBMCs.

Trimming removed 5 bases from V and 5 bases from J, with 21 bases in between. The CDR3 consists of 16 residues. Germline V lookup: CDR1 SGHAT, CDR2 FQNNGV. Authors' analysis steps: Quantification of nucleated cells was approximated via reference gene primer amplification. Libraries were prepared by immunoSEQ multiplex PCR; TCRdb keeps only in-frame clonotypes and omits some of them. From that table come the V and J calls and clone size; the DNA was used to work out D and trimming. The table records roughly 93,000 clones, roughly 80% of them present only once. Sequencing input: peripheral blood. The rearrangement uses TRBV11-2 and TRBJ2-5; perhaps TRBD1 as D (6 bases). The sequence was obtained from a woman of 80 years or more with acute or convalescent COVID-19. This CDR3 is CASSKRDTGKAETQYF. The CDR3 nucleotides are TGTGCCAGCAGCAAACGGGACACCGGAAAGGCGGAGACCCAGTACTTC.